This T cell receptor (beta chain) was recorded in a study of T cells after yellow fever vaccination. Study background: Fractions of limited cellularity were prepared by means of SMART-Seq v4 Ultra Low Input.

TCRdb processed the 5' RACE reads anew with MiXCR; each CDR3 protein has one entry. Of under 150,000 distinct CDR3 sequences in the sample, less than 9.5% were seen once. This CDR3 is built from 15 residues. V shed 5 bases and J shed 0 bases, with 12 bases lying between them. In germline, CDR1 is SGHTA, CDR2 FQGNSA. Findings and caveats of the study: Reappearance after the booster was seen for most primary-vaccination clones, at 95% to 96% CD4 and 85% to 90% CD8. CD4 and CD8 compartments shared a small share of clonotypes. Any FACS-sorted repertoire could hold abundant clonotypes that contaminate it from the bulk population.

This clonotype came up many times. Its matching antigen is unknown. Sequenced material: CD4+ T cells sorted from PBMCs, taken 5 days after the yellow fever booster vaccination. The clonotype was recovered from a man aged 25-45 years who received the YFV17D yellow fever vaccine. V is TRBV7-2 and J is TRBJ2-3; D not resolved. The CDR3 sequence: CASSPPGGSTDTQYF. CDR3 nucleotide sequence: TGTGCCAGCAGCCCCCCGGGCGGTAGCACAGATACGCAGTATTTT. Complete variable domain (other parts from reference TRBV7-2 and TRBJ2-3): GAGVSQSPSNKVTEKGKDVELRCDPISGHTALYWYRQSLGQGLEFLIYFQGNSAPDKSGLPSDRFSAERTGGSVSTLTIQRTQQEDSAVYLCASSPPGGSTDTQYFGPGTRLTVL.